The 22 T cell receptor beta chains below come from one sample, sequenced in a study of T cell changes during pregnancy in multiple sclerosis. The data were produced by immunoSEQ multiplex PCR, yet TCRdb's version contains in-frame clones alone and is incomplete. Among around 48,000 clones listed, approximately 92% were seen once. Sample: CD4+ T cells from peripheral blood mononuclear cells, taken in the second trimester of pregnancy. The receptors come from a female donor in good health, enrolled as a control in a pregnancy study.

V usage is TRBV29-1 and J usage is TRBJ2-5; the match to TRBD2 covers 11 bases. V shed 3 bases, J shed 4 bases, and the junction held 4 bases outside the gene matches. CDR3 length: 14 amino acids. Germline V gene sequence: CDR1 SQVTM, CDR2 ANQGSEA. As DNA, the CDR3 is TGCAGCGTTGACGCTAGCGGGAGGCGAGAGACCCAGTACTTC. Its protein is CSVDASGRRETQYF.

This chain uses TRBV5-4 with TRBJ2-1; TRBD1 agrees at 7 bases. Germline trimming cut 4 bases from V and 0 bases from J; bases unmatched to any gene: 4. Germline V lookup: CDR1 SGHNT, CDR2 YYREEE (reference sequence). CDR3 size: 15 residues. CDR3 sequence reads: CASSPGQSSYNEQFF. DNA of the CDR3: TGTGCCAGCAGCCCGGGACAGAGCTCCTACAATGAGCAGTTCTTC.

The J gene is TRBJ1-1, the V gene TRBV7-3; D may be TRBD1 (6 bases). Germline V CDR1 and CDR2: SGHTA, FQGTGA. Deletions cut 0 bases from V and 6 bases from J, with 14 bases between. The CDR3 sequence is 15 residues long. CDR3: CASSLTGARGAEAFF. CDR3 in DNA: TGTGCCAGCAGCTTAACGGGGGCGAGAGGAGCTGAAGCTTTCTTT.

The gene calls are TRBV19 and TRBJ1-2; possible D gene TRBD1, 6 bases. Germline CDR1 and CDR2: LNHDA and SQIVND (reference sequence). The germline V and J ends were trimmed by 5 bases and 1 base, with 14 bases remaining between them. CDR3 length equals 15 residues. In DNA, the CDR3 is TGTGCCAGTAGTCCTCCGAACAGGGATAACTATGGCTACACCTTC. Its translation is CASSPPNRDNYGYTF.

The CDR3 DNA reads as TGTGCCAGCAGCCCGACGACTAGCGGGATAAAGGATGAGCAGTTCTTC. It codes for CASSPTTSGIKDEQFF. The chain has TRBV9 and TRBJ2-1; 11 bases align to TRBD2. The ends lost 4 bases at V and 8 bases at J; junction bases unmatched: 11. Germline V gene data show CDR1 as SGDLS and CDR2 as YYNGEE. The CDR3 has 16 residues.

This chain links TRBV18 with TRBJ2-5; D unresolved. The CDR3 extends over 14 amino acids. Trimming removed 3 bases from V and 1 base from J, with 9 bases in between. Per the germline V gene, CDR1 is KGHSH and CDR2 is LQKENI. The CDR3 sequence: CASSPRKSQETQYF. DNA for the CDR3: TGTGCCAGCTCACCGAGAAAGAGCCAAGAGACCCAGTACTTC.

The CDR3 sequence: CASSWTGVYYEQYF. CDR3 sequence (DNA): TGTGCCAGCAGCTGGACAGGGGTTTACTACGAGCAGTACTTC. This sequence joins TRBV7-2 and TRBJ2-7, with 9 bases lining up with TRBD1. The CDR3 spans 14 residues. Germline trimming cut 4 bases from V and 3 bases from J; bases unmatched to any gene: 4. Germline V CDR1 and CDR2: SGHTA, FQGNSA.

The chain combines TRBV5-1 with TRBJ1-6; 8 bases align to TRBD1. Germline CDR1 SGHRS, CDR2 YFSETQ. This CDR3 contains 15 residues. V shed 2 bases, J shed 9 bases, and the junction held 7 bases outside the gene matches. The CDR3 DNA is TGCGCCAGCAGCTTTGACAGGGGTTTAGGTTCACCCCTCCACTTT. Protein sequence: CASSFDRGLGSPLHF.

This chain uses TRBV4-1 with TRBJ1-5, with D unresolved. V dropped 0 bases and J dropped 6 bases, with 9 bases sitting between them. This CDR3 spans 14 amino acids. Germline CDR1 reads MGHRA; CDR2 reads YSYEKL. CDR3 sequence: CASSQERDIQPQHF. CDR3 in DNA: TGCGCCAGCAGCCAAGAGCGGGATATTCAGCCCCAGCATTTT.

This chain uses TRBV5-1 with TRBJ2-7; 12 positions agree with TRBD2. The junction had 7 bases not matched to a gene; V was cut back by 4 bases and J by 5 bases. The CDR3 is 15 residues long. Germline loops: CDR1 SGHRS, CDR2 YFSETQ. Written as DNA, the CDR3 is TGCGCCAGCAGCGCAGGACTAGCGGGGAGGGACGAGCAGTACTTC. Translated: CASSAGLAGRDEQYF. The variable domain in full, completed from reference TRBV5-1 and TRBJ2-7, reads KAGVTQTPRYLIKTRGQQVTLSCSPISGHRSVSWYQQTPGQGLQFLFEYFSETQRNKGNFPGRFSGRQFSNSRSEMNVSTLELGDSALYLCASSAGLAGRDEQYFGPGTRLTVT.

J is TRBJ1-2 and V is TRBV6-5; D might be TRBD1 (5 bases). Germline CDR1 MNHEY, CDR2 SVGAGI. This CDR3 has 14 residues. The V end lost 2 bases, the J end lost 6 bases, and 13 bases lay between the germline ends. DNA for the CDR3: TGTGCCAGCAGTTACCGAAACAGGCTGAATGGCTACACCTTC. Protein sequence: CASSYRNRLNGYTF.

CDR3 protein: CASSPPGQRYEQYF. In DNA, the CDR3 is TGTGCCAGCTCACCACCGGGACAGAGGTACGAGCAGTACTTC. This chain links TRBV18 with TRBJ2-7, with 7 bases fitting TRBD1. The CDR3 has 14 residues. The junction had 3 bases not matched to a gene; V was cut back by 0 bases and J by 4 bases. Looked up from germline, CDR1 is KGHSH and CDR2 is LQKENI.

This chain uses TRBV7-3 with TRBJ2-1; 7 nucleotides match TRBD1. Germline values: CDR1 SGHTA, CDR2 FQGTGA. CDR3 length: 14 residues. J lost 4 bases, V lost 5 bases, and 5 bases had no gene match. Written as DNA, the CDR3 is TGTGCCAGCAGCCCAGGGGGTGGGTACAATGAGCAGTTCTTC. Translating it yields CASSPGGGYNEQFF.

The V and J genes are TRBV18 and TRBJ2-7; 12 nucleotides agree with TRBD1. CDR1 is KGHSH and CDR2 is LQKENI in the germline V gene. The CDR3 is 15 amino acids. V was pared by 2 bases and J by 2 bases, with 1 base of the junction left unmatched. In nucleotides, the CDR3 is TGTGCCAGCTCACCAGGGACAGGGGGCCCCTACGAGCAGTACTTC. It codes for CASSPGTGGPYEQYF.

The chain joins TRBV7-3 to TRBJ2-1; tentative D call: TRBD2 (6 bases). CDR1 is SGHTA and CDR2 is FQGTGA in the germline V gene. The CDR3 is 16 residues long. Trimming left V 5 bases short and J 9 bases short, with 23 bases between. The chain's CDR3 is CASSPPETRIGGEQFF. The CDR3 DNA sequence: TGTGCCAGCAGCCCCCCCGAGACTAGGATAGGCGGTGAGCAGTTCTTC.

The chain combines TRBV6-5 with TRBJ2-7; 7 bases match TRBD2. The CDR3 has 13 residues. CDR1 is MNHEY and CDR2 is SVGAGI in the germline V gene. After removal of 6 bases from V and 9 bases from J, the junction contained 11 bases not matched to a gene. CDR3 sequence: CASRPTSREAQYF. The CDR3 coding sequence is TGTGCCAGCAGGCCGACTAGTCGGGAGGCGCAGTACTTC.

CDR3 in DNA: TGTGCCAGCATCCGGACTGGGACTAGCGCCCGATTGAATGAGCAGTTCTTC. Encoded protein: CASIRTGTSARLNEQFF. J is TRBJ2-1 and V is TRBV7-9, with 10 nucleotides matching TRBD2. Germline V gene lookup returns CDR1 SEHNR and CDR2 FQNEAQ (reference sequence). The CDR3 has 17 amino acids. The ends lost 7 bases at V and 7 bases at J; junction bases unmatched: 16.

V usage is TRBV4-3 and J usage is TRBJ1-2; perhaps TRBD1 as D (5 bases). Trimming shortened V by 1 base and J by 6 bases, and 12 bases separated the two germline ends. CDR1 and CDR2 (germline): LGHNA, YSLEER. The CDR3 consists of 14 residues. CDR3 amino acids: CASSQAQGFDGYTF. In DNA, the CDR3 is TGCGCCAGCAGCCAAGCCCAGGGATTCGATGGCTACACCTTC.

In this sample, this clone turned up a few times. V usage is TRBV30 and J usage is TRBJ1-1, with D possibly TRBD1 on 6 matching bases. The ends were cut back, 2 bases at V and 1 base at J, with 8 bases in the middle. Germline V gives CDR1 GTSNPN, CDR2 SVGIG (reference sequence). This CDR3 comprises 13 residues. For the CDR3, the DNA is TGTGCCTGGAGTCGGACAGAGAACACTGAAGCTTTCTTT. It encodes CAWSRTENTEAFF.

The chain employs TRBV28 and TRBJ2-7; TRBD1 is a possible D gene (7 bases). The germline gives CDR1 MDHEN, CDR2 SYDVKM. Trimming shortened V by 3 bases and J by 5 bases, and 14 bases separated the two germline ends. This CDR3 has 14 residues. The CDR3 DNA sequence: TGTGCCAGCAGTTTTTTCCAGGGGGGCCACGAGCAGTACTTC. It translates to CASSFFQGGHEQYF. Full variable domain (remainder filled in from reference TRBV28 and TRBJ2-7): DVKVTQSSRYLVKRTGEKVFLECVQDMDHENMFWYRQDPGLGLRLIYFSYDVKMKEKGDIPEGYSVSREKKERFSLILESASTNQTSMYLCASSFFQGGHEQYFGPGTRLTVT.

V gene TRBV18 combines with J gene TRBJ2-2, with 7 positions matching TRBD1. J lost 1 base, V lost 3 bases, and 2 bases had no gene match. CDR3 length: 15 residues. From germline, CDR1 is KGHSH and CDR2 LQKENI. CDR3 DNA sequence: TGTGCCAGCTCACCCGGACAGGTGAACACCGGGGAGCTGTTTTTT. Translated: CASSPGQVNTGELFF.

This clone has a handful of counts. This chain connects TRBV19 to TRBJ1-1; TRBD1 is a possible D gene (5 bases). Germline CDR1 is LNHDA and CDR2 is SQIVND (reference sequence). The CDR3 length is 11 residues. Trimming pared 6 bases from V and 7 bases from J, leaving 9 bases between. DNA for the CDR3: TGTGCCAGTAGGAGAGACAGTGAAGCTTTCTTT. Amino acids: CASRRDSEAFF.